The 22 T cell receptor beta chains below come from one sample, sequenced in a study of blood T cell repertoires in COVID-19. The assay was immunoSEQ multiplex PCR, and TCRdb's table has in-frame clones only and misses some. The sample lists approximately 200,000 clones; around 89% were seen once. The source material was PBMCs or T cells enriched from blood (not recorded which). These receptor sequences come from a woman in her late teens or twenties in a cohort exposed to, infected with or recovered from COVID-19 (not recorded which).

The V and J genes are TRBV7-9 and TRBJ2-7, with 12 bases identical to TRBD2. CDR1 SEHNR and CDR2 FQNEAQ come from the germline V gene (reference sequence). The CDR3 is made up of 15 amino acids. V lost 5 bases, J lost 3 bases, and 5 bases stayed unmatched. CDR3 protein: CASSPATSGSYEQYF. The CDR3 region has the DNA TGTGCCAGCAGCCCAGCGACTAGCGGGAGCTACGAGCAGTACTTC. Based on the CDR3 plus reference TRBV7-9 and TRBJ2-7, the full variable domain is DTGVSQNPRHKITKRGQNVTFRCDPISEHNRLYWYRQTLGQGPEFLTYFQNEAQLEKSRLLSDRFSAERPKGSFSTLEIQRTEQGDSAMYLCASSPATSGSYEQYFGPGTRLTVT.

This chain joins TRBV28 and TRBJ1-6; 8 bases map to TRBD1. The junction had 7 bases not matched to a gene; V was cut back by 6 bases and J by 6 bases. Germline loops: CDR1 MDHEN, CDR2 SYDVKM. The CDR3 covers 15 residues. The CDR3 DNA reads TGTGCCAGCAGCCCCAGGACAGGGCGTAATTCACCCCTCCACTTT. Translation: CASSPRTGRNSPLHF.

The chain carries TRBV9 and TRBJ2-5; TRBD2 aligns across 12 bases. Germline V gives CDR1 SGDLS, CDR2 YYNGEE. The CDR3 has 18 amino acids. With 0 bases clipped from V and 2 bases from J, the junction kept 8 bases outside the gene matches. In nucleotides, the CDR3 is TGTGCCAGCAGCGTAGGATGGACTAGCGGGGAATTTCAAGAGACCCAGTACTTC. This codes for CASSVGWTSGEFQETQYF.

The V call is TRBV11-2, the J call TRBJ2-5; 7 bases fit TRBD1. The germline CDR1 and CDR2 sequences are SGHAT and FQNNGV. The CDR3 length is 14 residues. The V and J ends lost 5 bases and 5 bases, in that order; junction bases with no gene match: 8. The CDR3 DNA sequence: TGTGCCAGCAGCACCGGACAGGTTGAGGAGACCCAGTACTTC. This translates into CASSTGQVEETQYF.

This clone was found once. The rearrangement links TRBV13 to TRBJ2-3, with 12 bases that match TRBD2. This CDR3 has 16 amino acids. The germline V gene encodes CDR1 PRHDT and CDR2 FYEKMQ (reference sequence). V dropped 4 bases and J dropped 6; count of bases not matched to a gene: 8. The CDR3 DNA sequence: TGTGCCAGCAGCTCCCTAGCGGGAGGGCTCGCTGATACGCAGTATTTT. Amino acids: CASSSLAGGLADTQYF.

This rearrangement joins TRBV19 to TRBJ2-2; 11 positions match TRBD1. CDR3 length equals 15 residues. J lost 5 bases, V lost 4 bases, and 3 bases had no gene match. Germline V CDR1 and CDR2: LNHDA, SQIVND (reference sequence). The CDR3 reads CASSRDRGVTGELFF. CDR3 nucleotides: TGTGCCAGTAGTAGGGACAGGGGGGTGACCGGGGAGCTGTTTTTT.

The rearrangement uses TRBV7-9 and TRBJ1-2, with 7 positions matching TRBD1. Germline V gene sequence: CDR1 SEHNR, CDR2 FQNEAQ (reference sequence). J lost 1 base, V lost 5 bases, and 10 bases had no gene match. The CDR3 has 16 amino acids. The CDR3 protein is CASSNSRTGFNYGYTF. The CDR3 DNA sequence: TGTGCCAGCAGCAACTCTCGGACAGGATTTAACTATGGCTACACCTTC.

The gene calls are TRBV6-5 and TRBJ2-7; perhaps TRBD2 as D (5 bases). This CDR3 has 12 amino acids. The germline gives CDR1 MNHEY, CDR2 SVGAGI. Trimming removed 8 bases at V and 5 bases at J, with 13 bases between. The CDR3 protein is CASQRPPHEQYF. CDR3 DNA sequence: TGTGCCAGCCAGCGGCCGCCTCACGAGCAGTACTTC.

V gene TRBV30 combines with J gene TRBJ1-2; 7 bases agree with TRBD1. Unmatched junction bases numbered 0, after V lost 8 bases and J lost 0 bases. CDR1 and CDR2 from the germline V gene are GTSNPN and SVGIG (reference sequence). The CDR3 is made up of 11 amino acids. CDR3 DNA sequence: TGTGCCGGACAGGCTAACTATGGCTACACCTTC. Translation: CAGQANYGYTF.

The V and J genes are TRBV7-8 and TRBJ1-2, with 7 bases aligning to TRBD1. Germline lookup yields CDR1 SGHVS and CDR2 FQNEAQ. CDR3 length equals 16 residues. After removal of 5 bases from V and 6 bases from J, the junction contained 15 bases not matched to a gene. The CDR3 region has the DNA TGTGCCAGCAGCCCCGACAGGGTCGTGAATCTCGATGGCTACACCTTC. Amino acid sequence: CASSPDRVVNLDGYTF.

This clone was seen once. The chain links TRBV5-1 to TRBJ1-2, with 12 bases matching TRBD1. Germline V CDR1 and CDR2: SGHRS, YFSETQ. V dropped 0 bases and J dropped 3; count of bases not matched to a gene: 9. The CDR3 is 18 amino acids. CDR3 nucleotides: TGCGCCAGCAGCTTGGAAGGGACAGGGGGCGAGGGGGACTATGGCTACACCTTC. Its protein is CASSLEGTGGEGDYGYTF. The whole variable domain, filled in from reference TRBV5-1 and TRBJ1-2, reads KAGVTQTPRYLIKTRGQQVTLSCSPISGHRSVSWYQQTPGQGLQFLFEYFSETQRNKGNFPGRFSGRQFSNSRSEMNVSTLELGDSALYLCASSLEGTGGEGDYGYTFGSGTRLTVV.

The chain has TRBV5-1 and TRBJ2-2; 10 bases are shared with TRBD2. The CDR3 is made up of 17 amino acids. J gave up 0 bases and V 2 bases, and 4 bases lay outside the gene matches. The germline V gene encodes CDR1 SGHRS and CDR2 YFSETQ. CDR3 sequence reads: CASSFLAGVTNTGELFF. In DNA form, the CDR3 reads TGCGCCAGCAGCTTCCTAGCGGGAGTAACGAACACCGGGGAGCTGTTTTTT.

The rearrangement joins TRBV28 to TRBJ1-2; D is undetermined. Per germline, CDR1 MDHEN and CDR2 SYDVKM. Trimming took 5 bases from V and 8 from J, leaving 12 bases between them. The length of the CDR3 is 12 residues. In DNA, the CDR3 is TGTGCCAGCAGTGCGACGAGCGGAGGCTACACCTTC. Its translation: CASSATSGGYTF.

The chain uses TRBV6-6 and TRBJ1-2; a possible D gene is TRBD1 (5 bases). The CDR3 totals 15 residues. The germline V and J ends were trimmed by 8 bases and 4 bases, with 20 bases remaining between them. The germline CDR1 and CDR2 sequences are MNHNY and SVGAGI (reference sequence). The CDR3 reads CASRGAVRVTYGYTF. The CDR3 DNA is TGTGCCAGCCGAGGAGCCGTCAGGGTGACCTATGGCTACACCTTC.

The chain uses TRBV9 and TRBJ1-5; D call uncertain. Per the germline V gene, CDR1 is SGDLS and CDR2 is YYNGEE. The ends were cut back, 3 bases at V and 5 bases at J, with 9 bases in the middle. The CDR3 has 13 residues. The CDR3 loop is CASSGTQDQPQHF. CDR3 in DNA: TGTGCCAGCAGCGGAACCCAGGATCAGCCCCAGCATTTT.

The gene calls are TRBV9 and TRBJ1-1; D remains ambiguous. The CDR3 consists of 14 residues. The germline gives CDR1 SGDLS, CDR2 YYNGEE. Trimming shortened V by 0 bases and J by 5 bases, and 11 bases separated the two germline ends. CDR3 sequence: CASSVEQRNTEAFF. DNA of the CDR3: TGTGCCAGCAGCGTAGAACAGAGAAATACTGAAGCTTTCTTT.

The rearrangement uses TRBV19 and TRBJ2-3; D ambiguous. Germline-derived CDR1 and CDR2 are LNHDA and SQIVND (reference sequence). Trimming took 3 bases from V and 10 from J, leaving 14 bases between them. CDR3 length: 13 amino acids. The CDR3: CASSIGSLYSQYF. The CDR3 DNA follows: TGTGCCAGTAGTATCGGGTCCCTCTACTCGCAGTATTTT.

The chain combines TRBV7-9 with TRBJ2-3, with TRBD2 as a possible D gene (6 bases). The germline V gene encodes CDR1 SEHNR and CDR2 FQNEAQ (reference sequence). The germline V and J ends were trimmed by 0 bases and 0 bases, with 10 bases remaining between them. CDR3 length equals 16 residues. The CDR3 DNA reads TGTGCCAGCAGCTTAGCGCGGGGAGGTAGCACAGATACGCAGTATTTT. This gives the protein CASSLARGGSTDTQYF. Combining the CDR3 with reference TRBV7-9 and TRBJ2-3 gives the whole variable domain DTGVSQNPRHKITKRGQNVTFRCDPISEHNRLYWYRQTLGQGPEFLTYFQNEAQLEKSRLLSDRFSAERPKGSFSTLEIQRTEQGDSAMYLCASSLARGGSTDTQYFGPGTRLTVL.

The chain recombines TRBV19 with TRBJ1-5; tentatively, D is TRBD1 (6 bases). The CDR3 is made up of 15 amino acids. Trimming took off 4 bases at V and 6 bases at J, with 16 bases between the two ends. CDR1 is LNHDA and CDR2 is SQIVND in the germline V gene (reference sequence). The CDR3 region has the DNA TGTGCCAGTAGTACTACTACAGGGCTCGGTCAGCCCCAGCATTTT. Translation gives CASSTTTGLGQPQHF.

The J gene is TRBJ2-4, the V gene TRBV19; 12 bases line up with TRBD1. The germline V gene has CDR1 LNHDA and CDR2 SQIVND (reference sequence). CDR3 length equals 19 residues. Trimming took 3 bases from V and 1 from J; bases not matched to a gene: 10. The CDR3 is CASSMGRDRGPPAKNIQYF. The CDR3 region has the DNA TGTGCCAGTAGTATGGGGAGGGACAGGGGGCCCCCGGCCAAAAACATTCAGTACTTC.

The chain joins TRBV12-5 to TRBJ1-5, with 10 bases aligning to TRBD1. There are 15 residues in the CDR3. Germline-derived CDR1 and CDR2 are LGHNT and FRNRAP. Trimming at V came to 8 bases and at J to 6 bases, leaving 10 bases not matched to a gene. The CDR3 here is CASSPGTGDFQPQHF. CDR3 DNA sequence: TGTGCTAGTTCTCCCGGGACAGGGGATTTTCAGCCCCAGCATTTT.

The chain has TRBV2 and TRBJ2-5, with a tentative D call TRBD2 (5 bases). Germline V gives CDR1 SNHLY, CDR2 FYNNEI. V gave up 3 bases and J gave up 2 bases, with 16 bases separating them. The length of the CDR3 is 16 residues. CDR3: CASSDLGGSQQETQYF. The CDR3 coding sequence is TGTGCCAGCAGTGATCTGGGCGGGTCCCAACAAGAGACCCAGTACTTC.